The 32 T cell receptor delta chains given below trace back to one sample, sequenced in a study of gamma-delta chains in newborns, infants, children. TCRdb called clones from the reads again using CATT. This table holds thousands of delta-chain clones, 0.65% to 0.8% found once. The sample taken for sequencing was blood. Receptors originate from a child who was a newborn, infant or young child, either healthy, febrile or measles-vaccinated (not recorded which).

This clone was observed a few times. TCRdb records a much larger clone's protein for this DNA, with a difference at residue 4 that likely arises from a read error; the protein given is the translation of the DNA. In nucleotides, the CDR3 is TGTGCCTGTGGCACCGTAGGATACGCTTTGACAGCACAACTCTTCTTT. Amino acid sequence: CACGTVGYALTAQLFF. The rearrangement joins TRDV2 to TRDJ2; 7 bases fit TRDD3. The CDR3 consists of 16 residues. Germline V gives CDR1 GEAIGNYY, CDR2 EKD.

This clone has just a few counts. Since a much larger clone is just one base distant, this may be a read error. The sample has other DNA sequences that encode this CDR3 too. The CDR3 coding sequence is TGCGCCTGTGACTACTGGGGGATAGATAAACTCATCTTT. Translated: CACDYWGIDKLIF. The genes are TRDV2 and TRDJ1; 11 nucleotides agree with TRDD3. The germline V gene has CDR1 GEAIGNYY and CDR2 EKD. CDR3 length: 13 amino acids.

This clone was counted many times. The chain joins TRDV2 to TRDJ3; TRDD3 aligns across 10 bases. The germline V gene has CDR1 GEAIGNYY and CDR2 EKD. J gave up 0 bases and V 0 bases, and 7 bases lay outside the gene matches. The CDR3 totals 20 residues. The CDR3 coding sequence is TGTGCCTGTGACACCGGATGGGGGATACCGAGCTCCTGGGACACCCGACAGATGTTTTTC. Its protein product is CACDTGWGIPSSWDTRQMFF.

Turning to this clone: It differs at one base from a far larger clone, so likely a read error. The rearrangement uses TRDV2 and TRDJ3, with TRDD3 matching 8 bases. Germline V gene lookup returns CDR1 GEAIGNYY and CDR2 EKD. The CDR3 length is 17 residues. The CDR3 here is CACGTAGGYWDTRQMFF. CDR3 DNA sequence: TGTGCCTGTGGCACCGCCGGGGGATACTGGGACACCCGACAGATGTTTTTC.

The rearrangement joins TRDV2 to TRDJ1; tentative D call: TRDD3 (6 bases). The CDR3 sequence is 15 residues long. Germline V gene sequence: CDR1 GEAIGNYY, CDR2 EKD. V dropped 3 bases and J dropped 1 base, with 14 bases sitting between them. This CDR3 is CACDAVGVPTDKLIF. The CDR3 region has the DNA TGTGCCTGTGACGCCGTGGGGGTCCCCACCGATAAACTCATCTTT.

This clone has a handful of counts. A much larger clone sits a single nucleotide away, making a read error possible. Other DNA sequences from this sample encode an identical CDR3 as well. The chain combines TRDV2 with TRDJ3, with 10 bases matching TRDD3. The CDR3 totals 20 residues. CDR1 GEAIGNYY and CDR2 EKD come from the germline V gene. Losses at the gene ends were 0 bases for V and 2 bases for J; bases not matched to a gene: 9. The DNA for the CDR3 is TGTGCCTGTGACACCGTTGTGGGGGATACATTACCCTGGGACACCCGACAGATGTTTTTC. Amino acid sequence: CACDTVVGDTLPWDTRQMFF.

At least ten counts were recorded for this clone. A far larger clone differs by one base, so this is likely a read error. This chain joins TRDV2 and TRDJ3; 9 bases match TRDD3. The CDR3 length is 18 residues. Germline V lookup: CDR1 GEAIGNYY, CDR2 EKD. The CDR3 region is CACDTGGYRSWDARQMFF. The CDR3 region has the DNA TGTGCCTGTGACACCGGGGGATACAGGTCCTGGGACGCCCGACAGATGTTTTTC.

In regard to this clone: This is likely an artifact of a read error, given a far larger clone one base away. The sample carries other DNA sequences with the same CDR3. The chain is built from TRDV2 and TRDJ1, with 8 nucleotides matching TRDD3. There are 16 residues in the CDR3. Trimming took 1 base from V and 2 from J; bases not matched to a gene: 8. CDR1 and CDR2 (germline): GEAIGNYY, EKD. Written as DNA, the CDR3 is TGTGCCTGTGACACTTACTGGGGGCCTCATACCGATAAACTCATCTTT. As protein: CACDTYWGPHTDKLIF.

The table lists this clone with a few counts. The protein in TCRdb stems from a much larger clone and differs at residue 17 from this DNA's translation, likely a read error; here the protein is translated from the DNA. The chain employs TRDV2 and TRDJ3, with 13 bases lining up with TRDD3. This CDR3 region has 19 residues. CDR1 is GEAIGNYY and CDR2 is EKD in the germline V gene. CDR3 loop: CACDAILLGDTGDTRQTFF. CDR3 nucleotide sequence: TGTGCCTGTGACGCTATTTTACTGGGGGATACGGGGGACACCCGACAGACGTTTTTC.

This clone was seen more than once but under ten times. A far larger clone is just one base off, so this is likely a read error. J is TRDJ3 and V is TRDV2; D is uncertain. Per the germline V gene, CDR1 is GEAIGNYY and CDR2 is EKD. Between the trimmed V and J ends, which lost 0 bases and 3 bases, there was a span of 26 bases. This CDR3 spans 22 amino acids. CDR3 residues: CACDTVSYGARSDYWDTRQMFF. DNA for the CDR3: TGTGCCTGTGACACCGTTTCGTACGGGGCCCGGAGCGACTACTGGGACACCCGACAGATGTTTTTC.

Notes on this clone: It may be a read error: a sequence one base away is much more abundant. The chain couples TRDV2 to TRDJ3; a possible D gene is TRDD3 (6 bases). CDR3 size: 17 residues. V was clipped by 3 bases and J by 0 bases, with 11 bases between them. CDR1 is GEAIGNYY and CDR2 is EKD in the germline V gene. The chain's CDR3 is CACDGINSSWDTRQMFF. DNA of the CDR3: TGTGCCTGTGACGGGATAAACAGCTCCTGGGACACCCGACAGATGTTTTTC.

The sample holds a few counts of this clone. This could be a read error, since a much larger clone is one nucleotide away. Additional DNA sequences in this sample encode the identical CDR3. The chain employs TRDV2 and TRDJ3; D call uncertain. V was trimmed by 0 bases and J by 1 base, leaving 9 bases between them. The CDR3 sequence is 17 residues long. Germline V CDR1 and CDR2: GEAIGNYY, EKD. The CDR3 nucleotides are TGTGCCTGTGACACCTTAGTGGTTTCCTGGGACACCCGACAGATGTTTTTC. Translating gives CACDTLVVSWDTRQMFF.

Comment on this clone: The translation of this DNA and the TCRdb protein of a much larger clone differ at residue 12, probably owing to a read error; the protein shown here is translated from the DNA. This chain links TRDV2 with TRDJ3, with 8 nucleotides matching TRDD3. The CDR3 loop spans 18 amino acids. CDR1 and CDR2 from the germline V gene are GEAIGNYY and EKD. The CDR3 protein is CACDYWGDHSWGTRQMFF. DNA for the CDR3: TGTGCCTGTGACTACTGGGGGGACCACTCCTGGGGCACCCGACAGATGTTTTTC.

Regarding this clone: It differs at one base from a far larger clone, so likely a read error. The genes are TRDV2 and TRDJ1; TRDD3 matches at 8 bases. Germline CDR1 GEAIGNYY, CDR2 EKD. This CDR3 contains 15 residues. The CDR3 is CACDTPWGITDKPIF. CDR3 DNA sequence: TGTGCCTGTGACACGCCTTGGGGGATCACCGATAAACCCATCTTT.

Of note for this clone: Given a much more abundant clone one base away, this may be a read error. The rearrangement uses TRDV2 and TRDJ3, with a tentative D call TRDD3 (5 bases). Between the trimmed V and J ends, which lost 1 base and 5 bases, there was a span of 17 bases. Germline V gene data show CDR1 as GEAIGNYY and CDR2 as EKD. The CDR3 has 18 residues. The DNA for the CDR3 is TGTGCCTGTGACACAGCGGGATTAAGGTCCAGGGACACCCGACAGATGTTTTTC. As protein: CACDTAGLRSRDTRQMFF.

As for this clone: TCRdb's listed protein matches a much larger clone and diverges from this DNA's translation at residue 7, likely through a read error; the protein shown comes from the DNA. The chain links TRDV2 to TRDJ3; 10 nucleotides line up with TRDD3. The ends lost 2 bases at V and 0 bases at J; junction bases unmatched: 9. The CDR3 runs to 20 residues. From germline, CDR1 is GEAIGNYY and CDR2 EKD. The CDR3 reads CACDKVPGDTLSWDTRQMFF. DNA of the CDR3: TGTGCCTGTGACAAAGTACCGGGGGATACGCTCTCCTGGGACACCCGACAGATGTTTTTC.

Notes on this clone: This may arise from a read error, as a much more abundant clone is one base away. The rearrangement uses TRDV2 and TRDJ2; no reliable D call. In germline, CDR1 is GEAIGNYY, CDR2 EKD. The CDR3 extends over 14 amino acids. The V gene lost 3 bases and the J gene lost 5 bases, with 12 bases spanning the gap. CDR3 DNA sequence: TGTGCCTGTGACCCACTGAGGGGTACAGCACAACTCTTCTTT. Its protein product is CACDPLRGTAQLFF.

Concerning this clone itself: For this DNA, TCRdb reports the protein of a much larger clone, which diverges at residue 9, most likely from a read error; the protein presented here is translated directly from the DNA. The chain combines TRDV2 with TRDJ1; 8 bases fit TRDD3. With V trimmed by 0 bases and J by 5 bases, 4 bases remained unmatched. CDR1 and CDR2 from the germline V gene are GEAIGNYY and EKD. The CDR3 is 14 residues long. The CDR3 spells CACDTVLGGDKLIF. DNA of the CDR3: TGTGCCTGTGACACCGTACTGGGGGGGGATAAACTCATCTTT.

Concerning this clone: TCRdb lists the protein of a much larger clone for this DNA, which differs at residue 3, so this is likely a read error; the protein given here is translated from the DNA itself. CDR3 nucleotides: TGTGCCCGTGAGGCCCTGGGGGACTCCACCTGGGACACCCGACAGATGTTTTTC. Encoded protein: CAREALGDSTWDTRQMFF. V gene TRDV2 combines with J gene TRDJ3; 8 bases match TRDD3. The germline V gene encodes CDR1 GEAIGNYY and CDR2 EKD. This CDR3 is built from 18 residues.

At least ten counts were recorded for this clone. The CDR3 nucleotides are TGTGCCTGTGGGGGATTGACAGCACAACTCTTCTTT. Translation gives CACGGLTAQLFF. V usage is TRDV2 and J usage is TRDJ2; weak D call: TRDD3 (5 bases). Between the trimmed V and J ends, which lost 5 bases and 2 bases, there was a span of 5 bases. The CDR3 length is 12 residues. From germline, CDR1 is GEAIGNYY and CDR2 EKD.

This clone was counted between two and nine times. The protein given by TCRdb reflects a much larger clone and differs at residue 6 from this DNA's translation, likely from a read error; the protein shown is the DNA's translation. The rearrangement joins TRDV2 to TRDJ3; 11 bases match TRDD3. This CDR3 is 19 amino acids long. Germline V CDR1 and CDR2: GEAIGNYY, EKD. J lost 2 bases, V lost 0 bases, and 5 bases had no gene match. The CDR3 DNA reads TGTGCCTGTGACACCATTAAACTGGGGGATACCTGGGACACCCGACAGATGTTTTTC. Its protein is CACDTIKLGDTWDTRQMFF.

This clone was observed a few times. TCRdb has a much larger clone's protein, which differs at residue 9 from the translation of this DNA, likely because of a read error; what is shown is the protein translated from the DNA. CDR3 DNA: TGTGCCTGTGACACAGCGGGATTAAAGTCCTGGGACACCCGACAGATGTTTTTC. Translation gives CACDTAGLKSWDTRQMFF. The rearrangement joins TRDV2 to TRDJ3; tentatively, D is TRDD3 (5 bases). V lost 1 base, J lost 1 base, and 13 bases lay in between. The CDR3 length is 18 residues. From germline, CDR1 is GEAIGNYY and CDR2 EKD.

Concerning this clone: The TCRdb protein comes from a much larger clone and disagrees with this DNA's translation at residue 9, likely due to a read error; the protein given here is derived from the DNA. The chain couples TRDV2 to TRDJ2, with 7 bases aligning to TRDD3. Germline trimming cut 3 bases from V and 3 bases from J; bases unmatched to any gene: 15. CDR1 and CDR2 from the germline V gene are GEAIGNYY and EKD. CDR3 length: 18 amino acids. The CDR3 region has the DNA TGTGCCTGTGACCCCGTACTGGGGTATACGCCCGTGACAGCACAACTCTTCTTT. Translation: CACDPVLGYTPVTAQLFF.

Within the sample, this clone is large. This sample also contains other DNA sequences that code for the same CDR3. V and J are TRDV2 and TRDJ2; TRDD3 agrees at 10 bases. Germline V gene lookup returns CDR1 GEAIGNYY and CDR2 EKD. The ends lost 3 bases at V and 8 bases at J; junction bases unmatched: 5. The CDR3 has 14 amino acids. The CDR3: CACDPLGDGAQLFF. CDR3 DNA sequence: TGTGCCTGTGACCCACTGGGGGATGGGGCACAACTCTTCTTT.

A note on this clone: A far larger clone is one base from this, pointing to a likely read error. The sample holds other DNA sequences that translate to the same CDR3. The CDR3 spells CACDVLGDTRDTRQMFF. CDR3 bases: TGTGCATGTGACGTACTGGGGGATACGCGGGACACCCGACAGATGTTTTTC. The chain links TRDV2 to TRDJ3; 13 bases are a match to TRDD3. CDR1 is GEAIGNYY and CDR2 is EKD in the germline V gene. CDR3 length: 17 residues.

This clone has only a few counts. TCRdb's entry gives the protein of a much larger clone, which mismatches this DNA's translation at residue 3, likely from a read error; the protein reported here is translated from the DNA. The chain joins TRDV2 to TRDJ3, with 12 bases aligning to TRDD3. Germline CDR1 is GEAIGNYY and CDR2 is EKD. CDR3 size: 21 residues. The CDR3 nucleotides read TGTGCCTATGACACCGTACTGGGGGATACCCTGAGCTCCTGGGACACCCGACAGATGTTTTTC. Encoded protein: CAYDTVLGDTLSSWDTRQMFF.

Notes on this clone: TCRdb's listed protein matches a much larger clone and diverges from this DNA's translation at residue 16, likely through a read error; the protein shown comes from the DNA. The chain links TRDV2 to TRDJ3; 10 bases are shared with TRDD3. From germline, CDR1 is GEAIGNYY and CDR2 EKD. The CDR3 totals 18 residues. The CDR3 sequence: CACDTVSGGYWDTRQTFF. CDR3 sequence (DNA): TGTGCCTGTGACACCGTCTCTGGGGGATATTGGGACACCCGACAGACGTTTTTC.

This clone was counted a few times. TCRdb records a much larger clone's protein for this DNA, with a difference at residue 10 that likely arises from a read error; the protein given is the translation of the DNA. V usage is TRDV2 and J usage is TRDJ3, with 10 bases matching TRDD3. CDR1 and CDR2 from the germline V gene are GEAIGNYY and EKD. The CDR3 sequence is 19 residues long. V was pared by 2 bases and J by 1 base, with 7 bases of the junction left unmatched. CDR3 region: CACDKVLGDASWDTRQMFF. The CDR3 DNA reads TGTGCCTGTGACAAAGTACTGGGGGATGCGTCCTGGGACACCCGACAGATGTTTTTC.

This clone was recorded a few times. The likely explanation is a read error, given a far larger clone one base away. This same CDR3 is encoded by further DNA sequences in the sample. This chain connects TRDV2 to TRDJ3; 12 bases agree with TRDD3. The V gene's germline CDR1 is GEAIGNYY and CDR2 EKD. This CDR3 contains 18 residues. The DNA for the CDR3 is TGTGCCTGTGACACCGTACTGGGGGATACCTGGGACACCCGGCAGATGTTTTTC. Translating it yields CACDTVLGDTWDTRQMFF.

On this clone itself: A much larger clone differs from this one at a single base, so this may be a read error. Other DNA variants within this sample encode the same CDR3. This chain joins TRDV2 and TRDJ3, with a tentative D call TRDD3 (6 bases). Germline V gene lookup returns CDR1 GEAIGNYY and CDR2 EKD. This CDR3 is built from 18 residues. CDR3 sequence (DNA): TGCGCCTGTGACCGTGGGGGCTCTAGCTCCTGGGACACCCGACAGATGTTTTTC. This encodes CACDRGGSSSWDTRQMFF.

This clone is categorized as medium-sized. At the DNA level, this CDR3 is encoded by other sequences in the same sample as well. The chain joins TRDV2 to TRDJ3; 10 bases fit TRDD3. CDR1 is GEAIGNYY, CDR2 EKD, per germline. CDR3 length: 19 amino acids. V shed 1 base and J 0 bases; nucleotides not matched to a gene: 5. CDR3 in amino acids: CACDTGGYRSSWDTRQMFF. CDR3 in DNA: TGTGCCTGTGACACTGGGGGATACAGGAGCTCCTGGGACACCCGACAGATGTTTTTC.

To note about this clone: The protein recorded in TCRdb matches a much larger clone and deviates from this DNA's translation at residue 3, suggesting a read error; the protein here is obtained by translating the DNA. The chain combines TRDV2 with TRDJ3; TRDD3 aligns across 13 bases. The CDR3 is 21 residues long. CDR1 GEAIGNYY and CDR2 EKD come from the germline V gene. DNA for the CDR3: TGTGCCCGTGACACCGTACTGGGGGATACGCCGAGCTCCTGGGACACCCGACAGATGTTTTTC. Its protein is CARDTVLGDTPSSWDTRQMFF.